Listed here are 21 T cell receptor beta chains from one sample, sequenced in a study of blood T cell repertoires in COVID-19. Data came from immunoSEQ multiplex PCR; TCRdb stores just in-frame clones and leaves some out. The data contain approximately 50,000 clones, more than 80% of them seen just once; the ten biggest clones take up around a third. Sequencing was carried out using peripheral blood. These receptors all come from a man in his 60s with COVID-19, enrolled during active disease.

This rearrangement joins TRBV6-5 to TRBJ1-5; 8 positions match TRBD1. The germline CDR1 and CDR2 sequences are MNHEY and SVGAGI. The V and J ends lost 5 bases and 6 bases, in that order; junction bases with no gene match: 3. This CDR3 comprises 13 residues. The CDR3 DNA reads as TGTGCCAGCAGTCCGGACAGGGCTCAGCCCCAGCATTTT. Protein: CASSPDRAQPQHF.

The chain couples TRBV11-3 to TRBJ2-2, with 8 bases lining up with TRBD1. The CDR3 runs 16 residues. Germline loops: CDR1 SGHNT, CDR2 YENEEA. After removal of 4 bases from V and 6 bases from J, the junction contained 10 bases not matched to a gene. For the CDR3, the DNA is TGTGCCAGCAGCTCCGGACAGGGATCCCTCGCCGGGGAGCTGTTTTTT. Protein: CASSSGQGSLAGELFF.

CDR3 in amino acids: CASSRGTGDTGELFF. CDR3 nucleotides: TGTGCCAGTAGTCGCGGGACAGGGGACACCGGGGAGCTGTTTTTT. This rearrangement joins TRBV19 to TRBJ2-2; 10 bases map to TRBD1. This CDR3 spans 15 amino acids. CDR1 and CDR2 from the germline V gene are LNHDA and SQIVND (reference sequence). The trim removed 5 bases at V and 3 bases at J, leaving 3 bases unmatched.

The chain has TRBV19 and TRBJ2-7; 10 bases match TRBD2. With 10 bases clipped from V and 5 bases from J, the junction kept 11 bases outside the gene matches. This CDR3 contains 14 residues. Per germline, CDR1 LNHDA and CDR2 SQIVND (reference sequence). The CDR3 DNA reads as TGTGCCACGGGGAATTTAGCGGGAGGAAACGAGCAGTACTTC. It encodes CATGNLAGGNEQYF.

This chain uses TRBV10-1 with TRBJ2-4; unclear D gene. The CDR3 is 11 amino acids. V lost 9 bases, J lost 8 bases, and 11 bases lay in between. The V gene's germline CDR1 is WNHNN and CDR2 SYGVQD (reference sequence). CDR3 nucleotide sequence: TGCGCCAGGACTTACCGGGACATTCAGTACTTC. Amino acid sequence: CARTYRDIQYF.

CDR3 sequence: CASSPSGRSTDTQYF. CDR3 sequence (DNA): TGTGCCAGCAGCCCGAGCGGGAGGAGCACAGATACGCAGTATTTT. V is TRBV5-5 and J is TRBJ2-3; TRBD2 matches at 9 bases. The CDR3 totals 15 residues. V gave up 4 bases and J gave up 0 bases; unmatched junction bases: 3. In germline, CDR1 is SGHKS, CDR2 YYEKEE (reference sequence).

The V call is TRBV29-1, the J call TRBJ2-7; TRBD2 matches 10 bases. Germline V gene data show CDR1 as SQVTM and CDR2 as ANQGSEA. This CDR3 spans 15 amino acids. V shed 8 bases, J shed 3 bases, and the junction held 13 bases outside the gene matches. The CDR3 sequence: CSILLAGGSVYEQYF. DNA for the CDR3: TGCAGCATCCTTTTAGCGGGAGGTTCCGTCTACGAGCAGTACTTC.

The chain joins TRBV7-2 to TRBJ1-2; no definite D call. V lost 1 base and J lost 6, with 9 bases in between. CDR1 and CDR2 from the germline V gene are SGHTA and FQGNSA. CDR3 length: 13 residues. CDR3 region: CASSLVFGDGYTF. CDR3 sequence (DNA): TGTGCCAGCAGCTTAGTTTTCGGGGATGGCTACACCTTC.

The genes are TRBV14 and TRBJ2-5; TRBD1 agrees at 10 bases. J gave up 5 bases and V 0 bases, and 6 bases lay outside the gene matches. The CDR3 has 16 residues. Germline CDR1 is SGHDN and CDR2 is FVKESK. CDR3 sequence (DNA): TGTGCCAGCAGCCAAGACCCGGGACAGGGGTTCGAGACCCAGTACTTC. Its protein is CASSQDPGQGFETQYF.

The chain couples TRBV6-6 to TRBJ2-5; 14 positions match TRBD2. CDR1 and CDR2 (germline): MNHNY, SVGAGI (reference sequence). The CDR3 length is 16 residues. The V gene end was trimmed by 5 bases and the J gene end by 4 bases; junction bases not matched to a gene: 6. CDR3 bases: TGTGCCAGCAGTACTAGACTAGCGGGGGGGTCAGAGACCCAGTACTTC. Protein: CASSTRLAGGSETQYF.

The chain combines TRBV18 with TRBJ2-2, with a possible D match to TRBD1 (6 bases). The CDR3 extends over 14 amino acids. V lost 2 bases and J 2 bases, leaving 6 bases between the germline ends. Germline CDR1 and CDR2: KGHSH and LQKENI. CDR3 DNA: TGTGCCAGCTCACCAGGGGGCAACACCGGGGAGCTGTTTTTT. Translating it yields CASSPGGNTGELFF.

V is TRBV9 and J is TRBJ1-3, with a tentative D call TRBD1 (5 bases). The CDR3 covers 15 residues. Germline CDR1 and CDR2: SGDLS and YYNGEE. The ends were cut back, 3 bases at V and 1 base at J, with 11 bases in the middle. This chain's CDR3 is CASSALGGSGNTIYF. The CDR3, as DNA: TGTGCCAGCAGCGCCCTCGGGGGGTCTGGAAACACCATATATTTT. The full variable domain, with the rest looked up from reference TRBV9 and TRBJ1-3, is DSGVTQTPKHLITATGQRVTLRCSPRSGDLSVYWYQQSLDQGLQFLIQYYNGEERAKGNILERFSAQQFPDLHSELNLSSLELGDSALYFCASSALGGSGNTIYFGEGSWLTVV.

The V gene is TRBV3-1 (or the pseudogene TRBV3-2), the J gene TRBJ2-1; 11 nucleotides match TRBD2. Germline values: CDR1 LGHDT, CDR2 YNNKEL (reference sequence). V gave up 8 bases and J gave up 5 bases; unmatched junction bases: 8. CDR3 length equals 15 residues. CDR3 bases: TGTGCCAGCGCTCCGACTAGCGGGAAACACAATGAGCAGTTCTTC. Protein: CASAPTSGKHNEQFF.

The V and J genes are TRBV14 and TRBJ1-4, with D possibly being TRBD1 (5 bases). Germline loops: CDR1 SGHDN, CDR2 FVKESK. The CDR3 sequence is 16 residues long. V was cut by 0 bases and J by 7 bases, with 15 bases left in between. The CDR3: CASSQDRGLIPEKLFF. The CDR3 DNA reads TGTGCCAGCAGCCAAGATAGGGGACTCATTCCTGAAAAACTGTTTTTT.

The rearrangement uses TRBV7-3 and TRBJ2-1; TRBD2 matches at 8 bases. CDR1 is SGHTA and CDR2 is FQGTGA in the germline V gene. The V gene end was trimmed by 5 bases and the J gene end by 10 bases; junction bases not matched to a gene: 13. CDR3 length: 15 residues. The CDR3 reads CASSLDRRGALEQFF. As DNA, the CDR3 is TGTGCCAGCAGCCTGGATAGGCGGGGGGCTTTAGAGCAGTTCTTC.

This chain links TRBV4-1 with TRBJ2-3; D is possibly TRBD2 (6 bases). The CDR3 is 15 amino acids. Germline loops: CDR1 MGHRA, CDR2 YSYEKL. Trimming stripped 1 base from V and 4 bases from J, with 12 bases between. CDR3 nucleotide sequence: TGCGCCAGCAGCCAAGGGGAGGCGGGGTCAGATACGCAGTATTTT. Its protein is CASSQGEAGSDTQYF.

The J gene is TRBJ2-2, the V gene TRBV4-1; a weak D match, TRBD2 (6 bases). V dropped 3 bases and J dropped 5 bases, with 19 bases sitting between them. CDR1 MGHRA and CDR2 YSYEKL come from the germline V gene. The CDR3 covers 17 residues. CDR3 sequence: CASSQPLAGRPTGELFF. The CDR3 DNA sequence: TGCGCCAGCAGCCAGCCCTTGGCGGGGAGACCAACCGGGGAGCTGTTTTTT.

The CDR3 here is CASSLLAGGYNEQFF. The CDR3 DNA follows: TGTGCCAGCAGCTTGCTAGCGGGGGGGTACAATGAGCAGTTCTTC. The rearrangement uses TRBV9 and TRBJ2-1; 12 positions match TRBD2. Trimming removed 4 bases from V and 4 bases from J; junction bases left unmatched: 3. The CDR3 runs to 15 residues. The germline V gene encodes CDR1 SGDLS and CDR2 YYNGEE.

This clone has more than one count but fewer than ten. The chain combines TRBV12-3 or TRBV12-4 with TRBJ2-5; no definite D call. V was trimmed by 3 bases and J by 2 bases, leaving 4 bases between them. CDR3 size: 12 residues. The CDR3 protein is CASSFKQETQYF. The CDR3 bases are TGTGCCAGCAGTTTCAAACAAGAGACCCAGTACTTC.

This chain links TRBV4-1 with TRBJ2-1, with 7 bases fitting TRBD2. The germline CDR1 and CDR2 sequences are MGHRA and YSYEKL. The J segment lost 10 bases and the V segment lost 1 base, leaving 7 bases of the junction unmatched. This CDR3 region has 14 residues. The CDR3 reads CASSQGPPGLEQFF. The CDR3 nucleotides read TGCGCCAGCAGCCAAGGGCCACCGGGACTAGAGCAGTTCTTC.

The chain joins TRBV7-9 to TRBJ1-1; 10 bases align to TRBD1. CDR1 and CDR2 (germline): SEHNR, FQNEAQ (reference sequence). The length of the CDR3 is 16 residues. V shed 5 bases, J shed 0 bases, and the junction held 6 bases outside the gene matches. DNA of the CDR3: TGTGCCAGCAGCAGAGGGACAGGGGACATGAACACTGAAGCTTTCTTT. Its translation is CASSRGTGDMNTEAFF.